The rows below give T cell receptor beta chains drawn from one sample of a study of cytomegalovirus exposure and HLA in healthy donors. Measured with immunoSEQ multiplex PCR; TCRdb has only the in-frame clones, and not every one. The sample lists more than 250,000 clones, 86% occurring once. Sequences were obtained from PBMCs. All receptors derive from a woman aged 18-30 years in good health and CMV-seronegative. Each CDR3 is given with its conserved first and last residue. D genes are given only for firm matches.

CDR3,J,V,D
CASSARLAYIDEQFF,TRBJ2-1,TRBV9,TRBD2
CASSQGRHPPPGELFF,TRBJ2-2,TRBV14,.
CASSVAWTAGNTIYF,TRBJ1-3,TRBV9,.
CASSGGRTEAFF,TRBJ1-1,TRBV7-9,.
CASSSGGTRSDTQYF,TRBJ2-3,TRBV7-3,TRBD2
CASSLEGGISTGELFF,TRBJ2-2,TRBV7-2,.
CAIRGGDYEQYF,TRBJ2-7,TRBV10-3,.
CAISDPKEDRGYF,TRBJ2-5,TRBV10-3,TRBD1
CASSLSGQGGEKLFF,TRBJ1-4,TRBV7-9,TRBD1
CASTGQGALGYTF,TRBJ1-2,TRBV4-2,TRBD1
CASSSVYSGNYNEQFF,TRBJ2-1,TRBV6-5,.
CASSFILAGEGDTQYF,TRBJ2-3,TRBV5-1,TRBD2
CASRPLLTGSGYEQYF,TRBJ2-7,TRBV27,.
CASSLGYRGRGQPQHF,TRBJ1-5,TRBV28,TRBD1
CASSAAPPQSRANVLTF,TRBJ2-6,TRBV7-7,.
CASTGGRQSGELFF,TRBJ2-2,TRBV19,.
CASSSGPYEQYF,TRBJ2-7,TRBV5-6,.
CASSLGDRQETQYF,TRBJ2-5,TRBV28,TRBD1
CASRSATGEVNEQFF,TRBJ2-1,TRBV7-9,TRBD1
CASSGLAGNEQFF,TRBJ2-1,TRBV6-4,TRBD2
CASSQASSRDSTSYEQYF,TRBJ2-7,TRBV4-3,.
CASSQVLPGQETQYF,TRBJ2-5,TRBV4-2,.